This T cell receptor beta chain is from a study of regulatory T cells in long-lasting Graves disease. The time point: persistent/refractory GD, antithyroid drugs over 5 years with positive TRAb. RNA extracted from PBMCs served as the sequencing template. The trim removed 9 bases at V and 5 bases at J, leaving 6 bases unmatched. This CDR3 is 13 amino acids long. Germline V CDR1 and CDR2: ENHRY, SYGVKD. Points from the study as a whole: TRBV28, TRBJ1-2 and TRBJ2-5 were segments that persistent disease favored. A reduction in accuracy may have resulted from the small sample size.

This clonotype was observed a few times. Its cognate antigen is unknown. For TCR beta, libraries came from iRepertoire HTBI primers and Arm-PCR of CDR3 regions. TCRdb re-analysed the multiplex PCR reads in MiXCR, keeping a single row per CDR3 protein. Here the sample spans approximately 500,000 distinct CDR3 sequences, 20% to 25% being singletons. The TCR was taken from a female donor with Graves disease. V is TRBV10-3 and J is TRBJ1-4, with 7 bases lining up with TRBD1. This material consisted of peripheral blood mononuclear cells (PBMCs), taken when the disease was refractory, from a patient treated with antithyroid drugs. The CDR3 loop is CAIGDRGNEKLFF. The CDR3 DNA follows: TGTGCCATTGGGGACAGAGGAAATGAAAAACTGTTTTTT.